The next 28 T cell receptor beta chains were all read from a single sample in a study of shared clonotypes between healthy human individuals. The assay was immunoSEQ multiplex PCR, and TCRdb's table has in-frame clones only and misses some. The sample carries over a million clones, around 74% recorded once. The sequenced material came from memory CD4+ T cells sorted from blood. Subset specified: CD45RA-negative fraction. The receptors here all came from a man aged 18-30 years in good health.

This clone was seen a few times. The gene calls are TRBV10-2 and TRBJ2-3, with 10 bases that match TRBD2. The length of the CDR3 is 13 residues. Unmatched junction bases numbered 2, after V lost 6 bases and J lost 5 bases. Germline V CDR1 and CDR2: WSHSY, SAAADI. CDR3 DNA sequence: TGCGCCAGCAGAGGACTAGCGGTAGATACGCAGTATTTT. This translates into CASRGLAVDTQYF.

The genes are TRBV6-6 and TRBJ1-2; unclear D gene. Trimming stripped 0 bases from V and 8 bases from J, with 7 bases between. The CDR3 is made up of 12 amino acids. CDR1 is MNHNY, CDR2 SVGAGI, per germline (reference sequence). This CDR3 is CASSYSILGYTF. DNA of the CDR3: TGTGCCAGCAGTTACTCGATATTGGGCTACACCTTC.

The chain is built from TRBV18 and TRBJ2-7, with 7 bases fitting TRBD1. The CDR3 length is 14 residues. Germline V gives CDR1 KGHSH, CDR2 LQKENI. V trimming: 4 bases; J trimming: 2 bases; junction bases outside the gene matches: 5. In DNA, the CDR3 is TGTGCCAGCTCACATTGGGACAGACCCTACGAGCAGTACTTC. It is translated as CASSHWDRPYEQYF.

This clone was seen a few times. The chain joins TRBV20-1 to TRBJ1-4; D is unclear. The germline V gene has CDR1 DFQATT and CDR2 SNEGSKA (reference sequence). Trimming stripped 3 bases from V and 5 bases from J, with 4 bases between. The CDR3 runs 11 residues. The CDR3 loop is CSASLNEKLFF. CDR3 coding DNA: TGCAGTGCTAGTCTCAATGAAAAACTGTTTTTT.

This clone was detected once. The V call is TRBV6-4, the J call TRBJ2-2; the D gene is possibly TRBD1 (5 bases). The CDR3 runs to 15 residues. Trimming removed 2 bases at V and 1 base at J, with 8 bases between. The germline V gene encodes CDR1 MRHNA and CDR2 SNTAGT. The CDR3 DNA sequence: TGTGCCAGCAGTGACGTTAGGGGGAACACCGGGGAGCTGTTTTTT. This gives the protein CASSDVRGNTGELFF.

The rearrangement uses TRBV5-6 and TRBJ2-7; D may be TRBD2 (5 bases). Trimming left V 4 bases short and J 2 bases short, with 13 bases between. CDR3 length: 14 amino acids. Germline CDR1 and CDR2: SGHDT and YYEEEE. CDR3 loop: CASSRTLGAYEQYF. CDR3 in DNA: TGTGCCAGCAGCCGGACTCTTGGGGCCTACGAGCAGTACTTC.

V usage is TRBV19 and J usage is TRBJ1-5; D perhaps matches TRBD1 (5 bases). Germline V CDR1 and CDR2: LNHDA, SQIVND (reference sequence). The CDR3 is 12 amino acids. The CDR3 spells CECGASNQPQHF. In DNA, the CDR3 is TGTGAATGTGGGGCGAGCAATCAGCCCCAGCATTTT.

The chain employs TRBV21-1 and TRBJ1-4. TRBV21-1 is recorded as a pseudogene. CDR3 length equals 11 residues. The CDR3: CASSSRAKLFF. The DNA for the CDR3 is TGTGCCAGCAGCTCCCGGGCCAAACTGTTTTTT.

J is TRBJ2-5 and V is TRBV5-1, with D maybe TRBD2 (5 bases). CDR3 length equals 14 residues. Trimming cost V 1 base and J 2 bases, with 9 bases left between them. The germline V gene encodes CDR1 SGHRS and CDR2 YFSETQ. CDR3 sequence: CASSLSTTQETQYF. CDR3 DNA: TGCGCCAGCAGCTTGTCGACTACTCAAGAGACCCAGTACTTC.

The chain joins TRBV6-6 to TRBJ1-4, with no clear D. Germline V gives CDR1 MNHNY, CDR2 SVGAGI (reference sequence). V was shortened by 5 bases and J by 0 bases, with 10 bases between the two germline ends. The CDR3 runs 15 residues. CDR3 amino acids: CASSGELSTNEKLFF. In DNA form, the CDR3 reads TGTGCCAGCAGTGGCGAGCTTTCAACTAATGAAAAACTGTTTTTT.

The chain employs TRBV5-1 and TRBJ1-2; TRBD1 aligns across 8 bases. CDR3 length equals 14 residues. V was pared by 0 bases and J by 6 bases, with 4 bases of the junction left unmatched. CDR1 and CDR2 (germline): SGHRS, YFSETQ. The CDR3, as DNA: TGCGCCAGCAGCTTGGTTGTGACAGGGGATGGCTACACCTTC. This encodes CASSLVVTGDGYTF.

This chain uses TRBV7-2 with TRBJ1-1; TRBD1 is a possible D gene (5 bases). Per the germline V gene, CDR1 is SGHTA and CDR2 is FQGNSA. V was trimmed by 0 bases and J by 4 bases, leaving 12 bases between them. The CDR3 runs to 15 residues. The CDR3 DNA reads TGTGCCAGCAGCTTAGCCGCAGGGTGGAGCACTGAAGCTTTCTTT. It specifies CASSLAAGWSTEAFF. Looking up the rest from reference TRBV7-2 and TRBJ1-1 gives the full variable domain: GAGVSQSPSNKVTEKGKDVELRCDPISGHTALYWYRQSLGQGLEFLIYFQGNSAPDKSGLPSDRFSAERTGGSVSTLTIQRTQQEDSAVYLCASSLAAGWSTEAFFGQGTRLTVV.

There are a few counts of this clone. The gene calls are TRBV6-5 and TRBJ1-6; a possible D gene is TRBD1 (6 bases). Per the germline V gene, CDR1 is MNHEY and CDR2 is SVGAGI. V was pared by 6 bases and J by 9 bases, with 9 bases between. The CDR3 runs 12 residues. CDR3 bases: TGTGCCAGCAGCCAGGGGTTTTCACCCCTCCACTTT. It codes for CASSQGFSPLHF.

There are many counts of this clone. The CDR3 DNA follows: TGTGCCAGCAGCGTAGATGACGGACTAGTTAAGGTCGAGCAGTACTTC. As protein: CASSVDDGLVKVEQYF. V is TRBV9 and J is TRBJ2-7; 7 bases match TRBD2. CDR3 length: 16 residues. With V trimmed by 0 bases and J by 6 bases, 12 bases remained unmatched. In germline, CDR1 is SGDLS, CDR2 YYNGEE.

V and J are TRBV5-1 and TRBJ1-1; a possible D gene is TRBD1 (5 bases). The CDR3 loop spans 12 amino acids. Germline V gene lookup returns CDR1 SGHRS and CDR2 YFSETQ. V was cut by 4 bases and J by 10 bases, with 14 bases left in between. CDR3 nucleotides: TGCGCCAGCAGCGCGGCAGGGTTCGGAGCTTTCTTT. Its protein is CASSAAGFGAFF.

The genes are TRBV2 and TRBJ1-5; TRBD1 matches at 7 bases. This CDR3 contains 14 residues. Germline-derived CDR1 and CDR2 are SNHLY and FYNNEI. V was clipped by 6 bases and J by 2 bases; unmatched bases: 4. This CDR3 reads CASRGGTGNQPQHF. The CDR3 region has the DNA TGTGCCAGCAGGGGTGGGACAGGCAATCAGCCCCAGCATTTT.

CDR3 nucleotides: TGTGCCAGCAGCTTCGTACAGGGGTCTGGAAACACCATATATTTT. Translation gives CASSFVQGSGNTIYF. J is TRBJ1-3 and V is TRBV11-2; 7 bases fit TRBD1. Germline V lookup: CDR1 SGHAT, CDR2 FQNNGV. This CDR3 has 15 amino acids. The V gene end was trimmed by 3 bases and the J gene end by 1 base; junction bases not matched to a gene: 3.

This clone was counted many times. V is TRBV5-1 and J is TRBJ1-6; no firm D call. CDR1 and CDR2 from the germline V gene are SGHRS and YFSETQ. The CDR3 consists of 16 residues. Trimming pared 0 bases from V and 5 bases from J, leaving 12 bases between. The CDR3 region has the DNA TGCGCCAGCAGCTTGGAGGCGAGTAAGAATAATTCACCCCTCCACTTT. It translates to CASSLEASKNNSPLHF. Supplemented by reference TRBV5-1 and TRBJ1-6, the full variable domain reads KAGVTQTPRYLIKTRGQQVTLSCSPISGHRSVSWYQQTPGQGLQFLFEYFSETQRNKGNFPGRFSGRQFSNSRSEMNVSTLELGDSALYLCASSLEASKNNSPLHFGNGTRLTVT.

This clone appeared many times. This same CDR3 is encoded by further DNA sequences in the sample. The rearrangement uses TRBV7-2 and TRBJ2-7; unclear D gene. V was cut by 5 bases and J by 1 base, with 9 bases left in between. The CDR3 is 13 residues long. From germline, CDR1 is SGHTA and CDR2 FQGNSA. CDR3 residues: CASSLGVSYEQYF. For the CDR3, the DNA is TGTGCCAGCAGCCTTGGGGTTTCCTACGAGCAGTACTTC.

V is TRBV18 and J is TRBJ1-1; 11 nucleotides agree with TRBD1. Germline trimming cut 1 base from V and 1 base from J; bases unmatched to any gene: 2. Germline V lookup: CDR1 KGHSH, CDR2 LQKENI. The CDR3 contains 16 residues. In DNA, the CDR3 is TGTGCCAGCTCACCACGGACAGGGGGCCCGAACACTGAAGCTTTCTTT. Amino acids: CASSPRTGGPNTEAFF. Supplemented by reference TRBV18 and TRBJ1-1, the full variable domain reads NAGVMQNPRHLVRRRGQEARLRCSPMKGHSHVYWYRQLPEEGLKFMVYLQKENIIDESGMPKERFSAEFPKEGPSILRIQQVVRGDSAAYFCASSPRTGGPNTEAFFGQGTRLTVV.

V is TRBV29-1 and J is TRBJ1-2; 7 bases match TRBD1. This CDR3 has 14 amino acids. From germline, CDR1 is SQVTM and CDR2 ANQGSEA. With 6 bases clipped from V and 2 bases from J, the junction kept 9 bases outside the gene matches. The CDR3 reads CSVAAGTANYGYTF. CDR3 nucleotide sequence: TGCAGCGTCGCCGCCGGGACAGCGAACTATGGCTACACCTTC.

This rearrangement joins TRBV19 to TRBJ2-3; D call uncertain. With 4 bases removed from V and 1 base from J, the gap between germline ends came to 9 bases. The CDR3 length is 14 residues. Germline CDR1 LNHDA, CDR2 SQIVND (reference sequence). CDR3 in DNA: TGTGCCAGTAGTACCAGAAGGGGCACAGATACGCAGTATTTT. This translates into CASSTRRGTDTQYF.

The count of this clone is one. The rearrangement joins TRBV6-1 to TRBJ1-5, with D unresolved. The CDR3 is made up of 14 amino acids. V lost 5 bases and J 6 bases, leaving 14 bases between the germline ends. CDR1 and CDR2 from the germline V gene are MNHNS and SASEGT. DNA of the CDR3: TGTGCCAGCAGTCACCCCGGAGAGACTCAGCCCCAGCATTTT. It is translated as CASSHPGETQPQHF.

V usage is TRBV2 and J usage is TRBJ2-7; 11 bases line up with TRBD1. Germline V gene data show CDR1 as SNHLY and CDR2 as FYNNEI. This CDR3 contains 16 residues. After removal of 3 bases from V and 2 bases from J, the junction contained 6 bases not matched to a gene. Written as DNA, the CDR3 is TGTGCCAGCAGTGAGACCTCGGGACAGGGGGCCTACGAGCAGTACTTC. Amino acid sequence: CASSETSGQGAYEQYF.

The genes are TRBV30 and TRBJ1-1, with D unclear. Per the germline V gene, CDR1 is GTSNPN and CDR2 is SVGIG (reference sequence). The CDR3 is made up of 13 amino acids. V lost 2 bases, J lost 0 bases, and 7 bases lay in between. The CDR3 nucleotides are TGTGCCTGGAGTTTGGACGTGAACACTGAAGCTTTCTTT. As protein: CAWSLDVNTEAFF.

V gene TRBV5-1 combines with J gene TRBJ2-5, with 7 bases aligning to TRBD1. This CDR3 is 15 amino acids long. Looked up from germline, CDR1 is SGHRS and CDR2 is YFSETQ. J gave up 0 bases and V 4 bases, and 6 bases lay outside the gene matches. The CDR3 bases are TGCGCCAGCAGCCATTCACAGGGGTACCAAGAGACCCAGTACTTC. Its protein is CASSHSQGYQETQYF.

This clone was seen only a few times. The genes are TRBV2 and TRBJ2-1; 11 positions match TRBD2. V lost 7 bases, J lost 7 bases, and 6 bases stayed unmatched. The CDR3 has 14 residues. Germline lookup yields CDR1 SNHLY and CDR2 FYNNEI. The CDR3 DNA reads TGTGCCAGCATAGTAGTAGCGGGAGGGAATGAGCAGTTCTTC. Amino acids: CASIVVAGGNEQFF.

The chain joins TRBV25-1 to TRBJ2-5, with 7 bases matching TRBD2. Trimming removed 3 bases from V and 5 bases from J; junction bases left unmatched: 9. This CDR3 spans 15 amino acids. Germline loops: CDR1 MGHDK, CDR2 SYGVNS. CDR3 residues: CASSDGGLRGETQYF. CDR3 sequence (DNA): TGTGCCAGCAGTGACGGGGGACTACGCGGGGAGACCCAGTACTTC.